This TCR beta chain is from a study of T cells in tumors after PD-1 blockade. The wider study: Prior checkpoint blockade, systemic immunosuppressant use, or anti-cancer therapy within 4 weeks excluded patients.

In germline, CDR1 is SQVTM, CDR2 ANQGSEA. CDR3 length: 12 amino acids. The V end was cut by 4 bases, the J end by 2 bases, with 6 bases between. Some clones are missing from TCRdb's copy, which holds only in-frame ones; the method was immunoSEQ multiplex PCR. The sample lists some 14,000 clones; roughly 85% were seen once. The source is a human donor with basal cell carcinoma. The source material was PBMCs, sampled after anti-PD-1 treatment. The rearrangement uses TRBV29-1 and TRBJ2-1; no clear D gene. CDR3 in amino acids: CSVGQTYNEQFF. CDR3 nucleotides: TGCAGCGTTGGGCAGACCTACAATGAGCAGTTCTTC.